The T cell receptor (beta chain) under discussion was sequenced for a study of shared clonotypes between healthy human individuals. CDR1 and CDR2 (germline): SGDLS, YYNGEE. The CDR3 is 15 amino acids. The V end was cut by 0 bases, the J end by 1 base, with 10 bases between. The assay was immunoSEQ multiplex PCR, and TCRdb's table has in-frame clones only and misses some. The sample has some 2.1 million clones, 85% to 95% seen once. Naive CD8 cells comprised CD45RO-negative, CCR7-positively selected cells, excluding terminally differentiated effector memory CD45RA+ cells. The V and J genes are TRBV9 and TRBJ2-5; a possible D gene is TRBD1 (6 bases). The TCR was taken from a man between 18 and 29 years old in good health. Material: naive CD8+ T cells sorted from blood. The CDR3 loop is CASSVGTVPQETQYF. The CDR3 bases are TGTGCCAGCAGCGTAGGGACAGTTCCCCAAGAGACCCAGTACTTC.